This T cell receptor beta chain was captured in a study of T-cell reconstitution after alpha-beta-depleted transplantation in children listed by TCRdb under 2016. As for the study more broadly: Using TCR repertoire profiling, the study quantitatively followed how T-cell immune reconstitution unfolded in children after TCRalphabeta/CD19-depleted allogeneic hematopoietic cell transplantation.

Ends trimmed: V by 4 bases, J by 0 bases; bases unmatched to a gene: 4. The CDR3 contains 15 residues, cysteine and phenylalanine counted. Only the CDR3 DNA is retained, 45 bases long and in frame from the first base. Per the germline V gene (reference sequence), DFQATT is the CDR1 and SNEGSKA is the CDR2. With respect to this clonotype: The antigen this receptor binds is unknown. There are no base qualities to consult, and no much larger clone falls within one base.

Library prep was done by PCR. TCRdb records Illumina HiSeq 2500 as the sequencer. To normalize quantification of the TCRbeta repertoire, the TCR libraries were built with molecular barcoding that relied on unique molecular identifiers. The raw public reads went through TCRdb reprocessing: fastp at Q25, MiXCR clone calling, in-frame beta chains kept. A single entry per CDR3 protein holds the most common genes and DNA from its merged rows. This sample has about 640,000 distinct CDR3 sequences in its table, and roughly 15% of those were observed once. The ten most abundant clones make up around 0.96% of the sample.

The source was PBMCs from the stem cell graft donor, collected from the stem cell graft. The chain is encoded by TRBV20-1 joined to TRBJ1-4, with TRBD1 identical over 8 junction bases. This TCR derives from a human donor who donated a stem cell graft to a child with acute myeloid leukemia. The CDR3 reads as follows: CSATRTGTTNEKLFF. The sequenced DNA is TGCAGTGCTACTAGGACAGGGACAACTAATGAAAAACTGTTTTTT.